The source of this TCR beta chain is a study of cytomegalovirus exposure and HLA in healthy donors. The primer mix had 60 Vbeta and 13 Jbeta primers. Clones were sequenced by immunoSEQ multiplex PCR, and TCRdb holds only the in-frame ones, with some missing. The repertoire holds 120,000 or so clones, with 66% as singletons. Germline CDR1 reads MNHEY; CDR2 reads SVGAGI. V was clipped by 2 bases and J by 1 base, with 14 bases between them. This CDR3 spans 16 amino acids. The TCR comes from a man aged 18 to 35 in good health and CMV-seronegative. Sequenced material: PBMCs. The chain combines TRBV6-5 with TRBJ1-1; TRBD1 might be the D (5 bases). CDR3 sequence: CASSYGGGRPNTEAFF. CDR3 sequence (DNA): TGTGCCAGCAGTTACGGGGGAGGCCGACCGAACACTGAAGCTTTCTTT.